This T cell receptor beta chain stems from a study of shared clonotypes between healthy human individuals. CDR3 length: 13 residues. The V gene lost 4 bases and the J gene lost 4 bases, with 10 bases spanning the gap. Per the germline V gene, CDR1 is ENHRY and CDR2 is SYGVKD. Assay used: immunoSEQ multiplex PCR; TCRdb lists only in-frame clones, some missing. The sample has some 240,000 clones, about 69% seen once. The TCR sequence derives from a man aged 25-45 years in good health. Material: memory CD4+ T cells sorted from blood. Subset noted: CD45RA-negative fraction. The chain employs TRBV10-3 and TRBJ1-1; TRBD1 might be the D (5 bases). CDR3 in DNA: TGTGCCATCAGTGGGACAAGAGCCACTGAAGCTTTCTTT. This codes for CAISGTRATEAFF.